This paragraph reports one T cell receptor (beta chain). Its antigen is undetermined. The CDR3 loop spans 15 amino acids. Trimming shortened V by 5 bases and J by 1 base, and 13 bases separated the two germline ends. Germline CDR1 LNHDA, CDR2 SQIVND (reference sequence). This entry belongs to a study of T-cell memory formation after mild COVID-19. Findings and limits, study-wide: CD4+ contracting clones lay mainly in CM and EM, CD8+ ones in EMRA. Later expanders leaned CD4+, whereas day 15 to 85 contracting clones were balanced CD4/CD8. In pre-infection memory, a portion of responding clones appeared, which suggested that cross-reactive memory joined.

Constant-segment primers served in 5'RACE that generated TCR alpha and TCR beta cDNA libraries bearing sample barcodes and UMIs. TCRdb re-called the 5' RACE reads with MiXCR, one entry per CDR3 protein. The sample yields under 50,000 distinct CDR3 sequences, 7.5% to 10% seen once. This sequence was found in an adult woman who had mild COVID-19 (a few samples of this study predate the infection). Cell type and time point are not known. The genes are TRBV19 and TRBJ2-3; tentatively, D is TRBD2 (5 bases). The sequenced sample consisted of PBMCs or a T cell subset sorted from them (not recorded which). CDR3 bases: TGTGCCAGTAGTTTTCAGCGGAGACGCACAGATACGCAGTATTTT. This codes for CASSFQRRRTDTQYF.